This TCR beta chain emerged from a study of cytomegalovirus exposure and HLA in healthy donors. Study-level findings and limits: Some TCR beta chains (over 150 of them) were listed as cytomegalovirus-associated.

The CDR3 consists of 14 residues. The V segment lost 6 bases and the J segment 9 bases; nucleotides outside the gene matches: 7. Germline lookup yields CDR1 MNHNS and CDR2 SASEGT. Concerning this clone: Its antigen remains unidentified.

13 Jbeta primers and 60 Vbeta primers were used for the PCR. The table came from immunoSEQ multiplex PCR; TCRdb's copy has only in-frame clones and leaves some out. The sample includes some 96,000 clones, 64% of them seen just once. The V call is TRBV6-1, the J call TRBJ2-1, with TRBD2 matching 11 bases. The sample consisted of PBMCs. The receptor comes from a man in his 60s in good health and CMV-seronegative. CDR3 region: CASRTSGTVGEQFF. The CDR3, as DNA: TGTGCCAGCAGGACTAGCGGGACTGTCGGTGAGCAGTTCTTC.